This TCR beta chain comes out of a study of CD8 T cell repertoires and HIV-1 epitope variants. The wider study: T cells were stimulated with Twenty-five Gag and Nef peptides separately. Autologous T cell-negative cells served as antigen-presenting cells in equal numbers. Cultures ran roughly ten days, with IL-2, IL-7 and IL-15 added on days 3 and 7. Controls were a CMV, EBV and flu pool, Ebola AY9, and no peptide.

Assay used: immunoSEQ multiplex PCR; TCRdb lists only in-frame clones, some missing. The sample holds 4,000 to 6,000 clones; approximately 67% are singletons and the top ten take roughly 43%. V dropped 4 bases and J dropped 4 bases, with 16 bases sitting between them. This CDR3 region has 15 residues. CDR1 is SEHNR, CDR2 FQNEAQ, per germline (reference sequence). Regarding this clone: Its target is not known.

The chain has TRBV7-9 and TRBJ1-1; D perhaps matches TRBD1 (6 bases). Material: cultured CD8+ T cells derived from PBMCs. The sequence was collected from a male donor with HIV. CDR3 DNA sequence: TGTGCCAGCAGCTCAAGGGGGGTAGAGGGCACTGAAGCTTTCTTT. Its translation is CASSSRGVEGTEAFF.